The rows below give T cell receptor beta chains drawn from one sample of a study of T-cell memory formation after mild COVID-19. TCRdb reprocessed the 5' RACE reads via MiXCR and lists one record per CDR3 protein. This sample yields about 560,000 distinct CDR3 sequences, of which roughly 17% are seen a single time; about 8.6% belongs to the top ten. Sequencing input: PBMCs or a T cell subset sorted from them (not recorded which). All receptors come from an adult woman who had mild COVID-19 (a few samples of this study predate the infection). Cell type and time point are not known. Each CDR3 is given with its conserved first and last residue. A D gene is named only where the DNA matches it firmly. Expanded clones are given a class, and other clones once, few, many or no size at all.

>NA|TRBJ2-3|TRBV12-3/TRBV12-4|few
TGTGCCAGCAGCCCCACGCGACTTGACACAGCAGGCACAGATACGCAGTATTTT
CASSPTRLDTAGTDTQYF
>TRBD2|TRBJ2-1|TRBV7-2|few
TGTGCCAGCAGCCCGCGGGAGGGCCTTTCCTACAATGAGCAGTTCTTC
CASSPREGLSYNEQFF
>NA|TRBJ1-2|TRBV12-3/TRBV12-4|few
TGTGCCAGCACCTTGGAGTATCGGGTGAACTATGGCTACACCTTC
CASTLEYRVNYGYTF
>NA|TRBJ2-7|TRBV12-3/TRBV12-4|few
TGTGCCAGCAGTTTGGGTAGCCCACGCTCCTACGAGCAGTACTTC
CASSLGSPRSYEQYF
>NA|TRBJ1-5|TRBV12-3/TRBV12-4|NA
TGTGCCAGCAGTTCCCCGTGGTCCGGGTATAGCAATCAGCCCCAGCATTTT
CASSSPWSGYSNQPQHF
>NA|TRBJ2-7|TRBV4-1|few
TGCGCCAGCAGCCAAGACGGTACCTACGAGCAGTACTTC
CASSQDGTYEQYF
>TRBD2|TRBJ2-5|TRBV7-2|few
TGTGCCAGCAGCTGGCCGCGGGAGGCTCGTGACCAGTACTTC
CASSWPREARDQYF
>NA|TRBJ2-1|TRBV12-3/TRBV12-4|NA
TGTGCCAGCAGTCCCGGGACCCAGGCGGATGAGCAGTTCTTC
CASSPGTQADEQFF
>NA|TRBJ2-1|TRBV19|few
TGTGCCAGTAACCGAGCCGGGGACGCCTACAATGAGCAGTTCTTC
CASNRAGDAYNEQFF
>NA|TRBJ2-7|TRBV7-9|NA
TGTGCCAGCAGCCCCAGGGGGGGGCTCTACGAGAAGTACTTC
CASSPRGGLYEKYF
>NA|TRBJ2-2|TRBV7-8|few
TGTGCCAGCAGCCCCTTCGCGAACACCGGGGAGCTGTTTTTT
CASSPFANTGELFF
>NA|TRBJ2-3|TRBV6-2/TRBV6-3|NA
TGTGCCAGCAGTTACTCGATGGGGTTCGGTTCCTACTACTACACAGATACGCAGTATTTT
CASSYSMGFGSYYYTDTQYF
>TRBD1|TRBJ2-2|TRBV20-1|NA
TGCAGTGTTGACAGGGAGAACACCGGGGAGCTGTTTTTT
CSVDRENTGELFF
>NA|TRBJ2-3|TRBV9|NA
TGTGCCAGCAGCGTAGATAACGATCTTAACACAGATACGCAGTATTTT
CASSVDNDLNTDTQYF
>NA|TRBJ2-4|TRBV3-1|many
TGTGCCAGCAGCCAAGATATAGGCATTCAGTACTTC
CASSQDIGIQYF
>NA|TRBJ2-7|TRBV30|few
TGTGCCTGGAGTGAGAATGGGTACGAGCAGTACTTC
CAWSENGYEQYF
>NA|TRBJ1-1|TRBV12-3/TRBV12-4|NA
TGTGCCAGCAGTTTATTATCAGGGCCTCGTGAAGCTTTCTTT
CASSLLSGPREAFF
>TRBD2|TRBJ2-3|TRBV6-6|few
TGTGCCAGCGCAGAGCGGGGTGGCACAGATACGCAGTATTTT
CASAERGGTDTQYF
>NA|TRBJ2-7|TRBV30|NA
TGTGCCTGGAGTAGGCAGGGACCCTACGAGCAGTACTTC
CAWSRQGPYEQYF
>TRBD1|TRBJ1-5|TRBV6-2/TRBV6-3|NA
TGTGCCAGCAGTTGGGGACAGTCCATCAATCAGCCCCAGCATTTT
CASSWGQSINQPQHF
>TRBD1|TRBJ2-2|TRBV24-1|NA
TGTGCCACCAGTGACCCGCCCGGGACAGGGGTCACCGGGGAGCTGTTTTTT
CATSDPPGTGVTGELFF